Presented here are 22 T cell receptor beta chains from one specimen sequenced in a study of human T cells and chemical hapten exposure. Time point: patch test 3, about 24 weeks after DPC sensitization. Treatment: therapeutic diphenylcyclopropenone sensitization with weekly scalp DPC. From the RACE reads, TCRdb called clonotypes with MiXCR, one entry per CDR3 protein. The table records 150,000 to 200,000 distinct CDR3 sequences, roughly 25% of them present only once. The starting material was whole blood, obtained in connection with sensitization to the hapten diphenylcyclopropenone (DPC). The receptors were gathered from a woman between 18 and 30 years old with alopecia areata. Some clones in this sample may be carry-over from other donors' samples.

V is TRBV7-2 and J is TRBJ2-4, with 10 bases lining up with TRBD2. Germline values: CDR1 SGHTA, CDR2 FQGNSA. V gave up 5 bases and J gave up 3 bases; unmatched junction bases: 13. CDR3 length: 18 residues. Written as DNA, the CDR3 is TGTGCCAGCAGCCCCCAAGCGGGGGGGGGGGTTGGCAAAAACATTCAGTACTTC. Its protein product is CASSPQAGGGVGKNIQYF.

The CDR3 sequence: CASSQEWVQTGELFF. The CDR3 nucleotides read TGCGCCAGCAGCCAAGAGTGGGTCCAGACCGGGGAGCTGTTTTTT. J is TRBJ2-2 and V is TRBV4-1, with D hard to call. This CDR3 contains 15 residues. V was clipped by 0 bases and J by 5 bases, with 10 bases between them. Germline CDR1 and CDR2: MGHRA and YSYEKL.

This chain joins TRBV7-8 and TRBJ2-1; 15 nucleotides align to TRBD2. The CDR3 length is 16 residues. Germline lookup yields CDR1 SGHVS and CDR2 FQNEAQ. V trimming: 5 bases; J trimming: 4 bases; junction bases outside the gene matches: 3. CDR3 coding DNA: TGTGCCAGCAGCCGGACTAGCGGGGGGGTTTACAATGAGCAGTTCTTC. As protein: CASSRTSGGVYNEQFF.

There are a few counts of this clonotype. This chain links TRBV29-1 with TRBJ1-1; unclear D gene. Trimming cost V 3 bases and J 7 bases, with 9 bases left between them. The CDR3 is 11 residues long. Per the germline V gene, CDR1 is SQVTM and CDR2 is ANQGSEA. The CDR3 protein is CSVDSAGEAFF. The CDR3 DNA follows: TGCAGCGTTGATTCGGCAGGTGAAGCTTTCTTT.

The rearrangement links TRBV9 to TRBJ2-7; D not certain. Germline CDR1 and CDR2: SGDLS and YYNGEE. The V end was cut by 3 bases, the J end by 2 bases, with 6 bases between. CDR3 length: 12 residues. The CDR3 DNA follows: TGTGCCAGCAGCGATTCAGCCTACGAGCAGTACTTC. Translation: CASSDSAYEQYF.

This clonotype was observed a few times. CDR3 in amino acids: CASSSPGLNTQYF. In nucleotides, the CDR3 is TGTGCCAGCAGCTCGCCGGGGCTTAATACGCAGTATTTT. V gene TRBV7-2 combines with J gene TRBJ2-3; the D gene could be TRBD1 or TRBD2 (5 bases each). This CDR3 region has 13 residues. CDR1 is SGHTA and CDR2 is FQGNSA in the germline V gene. The V end was cut by 4 bases, the J end by 7 bases, with 12 bases between.

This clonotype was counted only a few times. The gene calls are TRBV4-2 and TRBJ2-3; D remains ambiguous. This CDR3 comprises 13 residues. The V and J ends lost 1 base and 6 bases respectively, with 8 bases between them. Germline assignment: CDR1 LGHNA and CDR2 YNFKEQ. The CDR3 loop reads CASSQVVRDTQYF. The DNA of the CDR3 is TGTGCCAGCAGCCAAGTAGTCCGGGATACGCAGTATTTT.

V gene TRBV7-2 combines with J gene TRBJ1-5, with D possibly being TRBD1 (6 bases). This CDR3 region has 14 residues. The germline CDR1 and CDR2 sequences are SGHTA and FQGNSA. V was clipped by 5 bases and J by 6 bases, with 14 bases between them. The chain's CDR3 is CASSDSRGIQPQHF. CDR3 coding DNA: TGTGCCAGCAGCGACAGCAGGGGAATTCAGCCCCAGCATTTT.

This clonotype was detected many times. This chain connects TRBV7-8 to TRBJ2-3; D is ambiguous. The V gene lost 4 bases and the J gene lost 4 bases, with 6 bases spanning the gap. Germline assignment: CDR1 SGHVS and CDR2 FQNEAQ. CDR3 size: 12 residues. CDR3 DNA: TGTGCCAGCAGCTCCCCCCCAGATACGCAGTATTTT. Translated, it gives CASSSPPDTQYF.

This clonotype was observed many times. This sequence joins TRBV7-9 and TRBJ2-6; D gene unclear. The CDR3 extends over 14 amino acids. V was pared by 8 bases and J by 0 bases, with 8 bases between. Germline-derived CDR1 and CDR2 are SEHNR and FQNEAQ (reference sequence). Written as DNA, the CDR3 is TGTGCCAGCTCAAGGGTCTCTGGGGCCAACGTCCTGACTTTC. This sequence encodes CASSRVSGANVLTF. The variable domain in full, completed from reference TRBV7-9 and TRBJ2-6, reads DTGVSQNPRHKITKRGQNVTFRCDPISEHNRLYWYRQTLGQGPEFLTYFQNEAQLEKSRLLSDRFSAERPKGSFSTLEIQRTEQGDSAMYLCASSRVSGANVLTFGAGSRLTVL.

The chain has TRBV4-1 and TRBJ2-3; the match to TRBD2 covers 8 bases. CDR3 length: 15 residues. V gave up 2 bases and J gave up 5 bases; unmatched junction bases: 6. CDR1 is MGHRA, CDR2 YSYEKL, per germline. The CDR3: CASSQHGLAGDTQYF. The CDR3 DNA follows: TGCGCCAGCAGCCAACATGGACTAGCCGGAGATACGCAGTATTTT.

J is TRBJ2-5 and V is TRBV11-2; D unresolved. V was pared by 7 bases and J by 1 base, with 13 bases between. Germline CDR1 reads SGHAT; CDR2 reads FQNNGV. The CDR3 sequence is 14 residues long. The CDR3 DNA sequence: TGTGCCAGCAAGAAGGGCATCGCCCAAGAGACCCAGTACTTC. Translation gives CASKKGIAQETQYF.

The CDR3 DNA follows: TGTGCCAGCAGACCTAGCGGCGACTCCTACAATGAGCAGTTCTTC. Translated, it gives CASRPSGDSYNEQFF. V usage is TRBV6-2 or TRBV6-3 and J usage is TRBJ2-1; 7 bases are shared with TRBD2. V dropped 6 bases and J dropped 0; count of bases not matched to a gene: 5. Germline loops: CDR1 MNHEY, CDR2 SVGEGT. This CDR3 has 15 amino acids.

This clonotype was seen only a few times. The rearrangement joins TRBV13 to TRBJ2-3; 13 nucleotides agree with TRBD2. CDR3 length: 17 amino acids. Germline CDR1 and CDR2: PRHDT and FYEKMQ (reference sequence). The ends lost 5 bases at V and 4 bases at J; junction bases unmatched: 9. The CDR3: CASSPTPGLAGADTQYF. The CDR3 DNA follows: TGTGCCAGCAGCCCCACCCCCGGACTAGCGGGAGCAGATACGCAGTATTTT.

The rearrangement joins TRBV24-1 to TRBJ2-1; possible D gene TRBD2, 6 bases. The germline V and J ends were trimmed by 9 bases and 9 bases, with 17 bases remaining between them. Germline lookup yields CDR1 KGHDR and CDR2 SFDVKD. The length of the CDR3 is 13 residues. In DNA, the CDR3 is TGTGCCACCGGGGGGAAAGGACCCGGTGAGCAGTTCTTC. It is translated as CATGGKGPGEQFF.

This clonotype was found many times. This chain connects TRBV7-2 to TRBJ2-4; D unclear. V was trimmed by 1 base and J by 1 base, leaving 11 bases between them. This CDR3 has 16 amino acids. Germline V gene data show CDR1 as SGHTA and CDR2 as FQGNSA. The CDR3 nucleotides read TGTGCCAGCAGCTTAGGAAGGCAGAGGGCCAAAAACATTCAGTACTTC. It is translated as CASSLGRQRAKNIQYF.

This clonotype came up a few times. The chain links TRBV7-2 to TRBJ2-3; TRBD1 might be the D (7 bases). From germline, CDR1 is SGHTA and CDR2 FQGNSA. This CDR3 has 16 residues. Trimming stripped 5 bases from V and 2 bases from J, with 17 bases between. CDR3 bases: TGTGCCAGCAGCCCAAGGAGGGGGCTAACCACAGATACGCAGTATTTT. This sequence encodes CASSPRRGLTTDTQYF.

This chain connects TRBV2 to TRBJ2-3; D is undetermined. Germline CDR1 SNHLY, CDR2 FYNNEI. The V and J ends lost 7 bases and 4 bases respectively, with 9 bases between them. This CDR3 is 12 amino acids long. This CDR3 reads CASNSAADTQYF. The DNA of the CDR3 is TGTGCCAGCAATTCCGCCGCAGATACGCAGTATTTT. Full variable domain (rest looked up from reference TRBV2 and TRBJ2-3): EPEVTQTPSHQVTQMGQEVILRCVPISNHLYFYWYRQILGQKVEFLVSFYNNEISEKSEIFDDQFSVERPDGSNFTLKIRSTKLEDSAMYFCASNSAADTQYFGPGTRLTVL.

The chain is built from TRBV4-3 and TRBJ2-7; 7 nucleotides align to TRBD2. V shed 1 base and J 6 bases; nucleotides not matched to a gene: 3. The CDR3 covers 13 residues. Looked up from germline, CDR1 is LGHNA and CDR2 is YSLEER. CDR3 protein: CASSQGRGVEQYF. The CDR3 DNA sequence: TGCGCCAGCAGCCAAGGACGGGGGGTCGAGCAGTACTTC.

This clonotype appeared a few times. Here the CDR3 reads CSVGDSSYNEQFF. CDR3 DNA: TGCAGCGTTGGGGACAGCTCCTACAATGAGCAGTTCTTC. The chain uses TRBV29-1 and TRBJ2-1, with 7 bases aligning to TRBD1. Germline-derived CDR1 and CDR2 are SQVTM and ANQGSEA. This CDR3 comprises 13 residues. V dropped 4 bases and J dropped 0; count of bases not matched to a gene: 0.

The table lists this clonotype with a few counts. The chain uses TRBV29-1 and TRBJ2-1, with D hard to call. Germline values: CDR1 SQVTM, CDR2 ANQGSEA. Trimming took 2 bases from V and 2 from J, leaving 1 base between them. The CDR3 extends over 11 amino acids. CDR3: CSVEPYNEQFF. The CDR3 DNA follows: TGCAGCGTTGAACCCTACAATGAGCAGTTCTTC.

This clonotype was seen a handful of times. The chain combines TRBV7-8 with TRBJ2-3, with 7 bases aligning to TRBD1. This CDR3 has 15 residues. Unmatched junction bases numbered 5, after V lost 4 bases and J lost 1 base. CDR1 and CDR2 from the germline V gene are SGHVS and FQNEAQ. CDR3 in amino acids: CASSSYTGGTDTQYF. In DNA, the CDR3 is TGTGCCAGCAGCTCATACACAGGGGGCACAGATACGCAGTATTTT.